The 4 T cell receptor beta chains given below trace back to one sample, sequenced in a study of tumor-infiltrating lymphocytes in primary liver carcinoma. Total RNA amounting to 500 ng was the source from which TCR beta cDNA was made with a constant-region primer. The TCR beta library was amplified through three nested multiplex PCR rounds in a modified ARM-PCR procedure. It was with TRBV1-TRBV30 forward primers and a C-beta reverse primer that the first two PCR rounds were run, at approximately 10 cycles each. TCRdb re-analysed the multiplex PCR reads in MiXCR, keeping a single row per CDR3 protein. The sample has roughly 40,000 distinct CDR3 sequences, 60% to 80% seen once; the top ten hold less than 50%. Co-extraction of both nucleic acids (RNA and DNA) used about 20-33 mg of unsorted bulk tissue. Sequenced: tumor-adjacent normal liver tissue. Receptor source: a woman in her 30s with primary liver carcinoma and hepatitis B virus infection.

Points on this clonotype: Lacking the conserved final phenylalanine or tryptophan, this CDR3 likely reflects a read error. The CDR3 reads CDISEQTDTQYL. The CDR3 bases are TGTGACATCAGTGAACAGACAGATACGCAGTATTTG. The chain combines TRBV10-3 with TRBJ2-3; unclear D gene. This CDR3 has 12 residues. The germline V gene has CDR1 ENHRY and CDR2 SYGVKD.

The V call is TRBV29-1, the J call TRBJ1-4; 7 positions match TRBD1. Trimming took 8 bases from V and 7 from J; bases not matched to a gene: 10. The V gene's germline CDR1 is SQVTM and CDR2 ANQGSEA. This CDR3 comprises 13 residues. CDR3 residues: CSFQGGGAEKLFF. The CDR3 bases are TGCAGCTTCCAGGGAGGGGGCGCTGAAAAACTGTTTTTT.

Note on this clonotype: A junction boundary mismatches the germline segment, possibly from a read error. The chain is built from TRBV4-3 and TRBJ2-1; D is unresolved. Germline V CDR1 and CDR2: LGHNA, YSLEER. This CDR3 is built from 14 residues. This CDR3 reads CANSQDVDYSEQFF. CDR3 coding DNA: TGCGCCAACAGCCAAGATGTAGATTACAGTGAGCAGTTCTTC.

The V and J genes are TRBV6-5 and TRBJ2-5, with a weak D call TRBD1 (6 bases). CDR3 size: 14 residues. Germline V lookup: CDR1 MNHEY, CDR2 SVGAGI. V was trimmed by 2 bases and J by 5 bases, leaving 12 bases between them. The DNA of the CDR3 is TGTGCCAGCAGTTACGGGGTCCAGGGGGAGACCCAGTACTTC. Protein: CASSYGVQGETQYF.